A single sample gave rise to the 3 T cell receptor beta chains below, sequenced in a study of blood T cells in healthy people across ages. Through a sample-barcoded 5' primer and a J-beta primer mix, a second PCR was run for roughly 6 to 11 cycles. One entry per CDR3 protein, called by TCRdb with MiXCR from the 5' RACE reads. This sample has approximately 960,000 distinct CDR3 sequences; about 27% occur once, and the top ten carry roughly 10%. These records were also assigned to another study, of T cells of mothers and their children.

Sequencing was carried out using blood. Every receptor here comes from a woman aged 40 to 50 in good health.

Comments on this clonotype: The junction departs from germline at one end; a sequencing error may be responsible. This chain connects TRBV29-1 to TRBJ1-4; D is uncertain. CDR3 length equals 12 residues. Germline loops: CDR1 SQVTM, CDR2 ANQGSEA. The CDR3 region has the DNA TGCAGCGCGAGGGTAATGGATGAAAAACTGCTTTTT. Protein sequence: CSARVMDEKLLF.

The gene calls are TRBV28 and TRBJ1-2; possibly TRBD1 for D (6 bases). Looked up from germline, CDR1 is MDHEN and CDR2 is SYDVKM. The V gene lost 5 bases and the J gene lost 8 bases, with 12 bases spanning the gap. There are 12 residues in the CDR3. The CDR3 DNA is TGTGCCAGCAGTCCGGACAGATGGGGCTACACCTTC. This translates into CASSPDRWGYTF.

A few counts support this clonotype. This chain links TRBV20-1 with TRBJ1-6, with 7 bases matching TRBD1. J gave up 3 bases and V 4 bases, and 9 bases lay outside the gene matches. Germline CDR1 DFQATT, CDR2 SNEGSKA (reference sequence). The CDR3 has 16 amino acids. The CDR3 region has the DNA TGCAGTGCTAATAGCCGGACAGGACTCTATAATTCACCCCTCCACTTT. Translating it yields CSANSRTGLYNSPLHF.